Shown below are 26 T cell receptor beta chains from a single sample sequenced in a study of blood T cells in healthy people across ages. Combining a sample-barcoded 5' primer with a J-beta primer mix, a second PCR ran for 7 to 11 cycles. TCRdb analysed the 5' RACE reads with MiXCR anew, one entry per CDR3 protein. The sample shows 660,000 or so distinct CDR3 sequences, roughly three fifths of them seen only once. The sample taken for sequencing was blood. Every receptor here comes from a man aged 55 to 70 in good health.

The sample holds one count of this clonotype. This sequence joins TRBV12-3 or TRBV12-4 and TRBJ2-1; D possibly corresponds to TRBD1 (6 bases). V was trimmed by 5 bases and J by 3 bases, leaving 11 bases between them. This CDR3 has 14 amino acids. CDR3 sequence (DNA): TGTGCCAGCAGTGGCACGGACAGCTACAATGAGCAGTTCTTC. It specifies CASSGTDSYNEQFF.

The chain joins TRBV29-1 to TRBJ1-2, with TRBD1 identical over 8 bases. The germline V gene has CDR1 SQVTM and CDR2 ANQGSEA. The ends lost 7 bases at V and 5 bases at J; junction bases unmatched: 12. The CDR3 is 14 residues long. The CDR3 region is CSAQDRGRNYGYTF. The CDR3 coding sequence is TGCAGCGCCCAAGACAGGGGACGGAATTATGGCTACACCTTC.

This clonotype was seen repeatedly, ten times or more. The chain employs TRBV7-6 and TRBJ1-2; no definite D call. The germline gives CDR1 SGHVS, CDR2 FNYEAQ. This CDR3 contains 13 residues. Trimming pared 5 bases from V and 3 bases from J, leaving 10 bases between. CDR3: CASSPGVDYGYTF. The DNA of the CDR3 is TGTGCCAGCAGCCCTGGGGTGGACTATGGCTACACCTTC.

As to this clonotype: One end of the junction fails to match germline, which may point to a read error. V is TRBV7-2 and J is TRBJ1-4, with D perhaps TRBD1 (5 bases). Germline values: CDR1 SGHTA, CDR2 FQGNSA. The CDR3 extends over 14 amino acids. CDR3 in DNA: TGTGCCGGCAGCGTTCGGGGGGGTGAGGAAAAACTGTTTTTT. Its translation is CAGSVRGGEEKLFF.

This clonotype was seen only a few times. The chain is built from TRBV27 and TRBJ2-7; TRBD1 aligns across 7 bases. J gave up 4 bases and V 5 bases, and 5 bases lay outside the gene matches. Germline V gives CDR1 MNHEY, CDR2 SMNVEV (reference sequence). The CDR3 loop spans 13 amino acids. This CDR3 reads CASSLQGLYEQYF. The CDR3 DNA reads as TGTGCCAGCAGTCTACAGGGGTTGTACGAGCAGTACTTC.

The rearrangement joins TRBV11-2 to TRBJ2-5; TRBD1 matches at 7 bases. CDR1 is SGHAT, CDR2 FQNNGV, per germline. After removal of 1 base from V and 11 bases from J, the junction contained 19 bases not matched to a gene. The CDR3 runs to 17 residues. The CDR3 sequence is CASSLVQGQSTYNEQYF. CDR3 DNA sequence: TGTGCCAGCAGCTTAGTCCAGGGACAGTCTACCTACAATGAGCAGTACTTC.

This clonotype was recorded a few times. The rearrangement uses TRBV2 and TRBJ1-6; D perhaps matches TRBD1 (5 bases). This CDR3 comprises 15 residues. The V gene's germline CDR1 is SNHLY and CDR2 FYNNEI. The ends were cut back, 2 bases at V and 13 bases at J, with 18 bases in the middle. CDR3 nucleotide sequence: TGTGCCAGCAGTGAATCAACAGGCATAAAAAGGCCCCTCCACTTT. Protein sequence: CASSESTGIKRPLHF.

V and J are TRBV6-6 and TRBJ1-2; TRBD1 is a possible D gene (5 bases). This CDR3 spans 13 amino acids. Germline assignment: CDR1 MNHNY and CDR2 SVGAGI (reference sequence). V was pared by 2 bases and J by 4 bases, with 8 bases between. For the CDR3, the DNA is TGTGCCAGCAGTTACGGGGGGAGCTATGGCTACACCTTC. It specifies CASSYGGSYGYTF.

The chain joins TRBV12-3 or TRBV12-4 to TRBJ2-3; 8 bases are shared with TRBD2. Trimming cost V 5 bases and J 3 bases; bases outside gene matches: 13. The CDR3 covers 17 residues. CDR3 loop: CASSPRGSGSITDTQYF. The CDR3, as DNA: TGTGCCAGCAGTCCCAGAGGAAGCGGGAGTATTACAGATACGCAGTATTTT.

The CDR3 sequence: CSASRGNTEAFF. DNA of the CDR3: TGCAGTGCTAGTAGGGGGAACACTGAAGCTTTCTTT. The V call is TRBV20-1, the J call TRBJ1-1, with D possibly matching TRBD1 (5 bases). The CDR3 extends over 12 amino acids. The germline V and J ends were trimmed by 3 bases and 1 base, with 6 bases remaining between them. The germline CDR1 and CDR2 sequences are DFQATT and SNEGSKA (reference sequence).

Here the CDR3 DNA reads TGTGCCAGCAGCCAAGGTGGGACTATCCGCACAGATACGCAGTATTTT. Translation: CASSQGGTIRTDTQYF. The chain couples TRBV3-1 to TRBJ2-3; TRBD2 matches 7 bases. CDR1 LGHDT and CDR2 YNNKEL come from the germline V gene (reference sequence). The junction had 5 bases not matched to a gene; V was cut back by 1 base and J by 1 base. The CDR3 consists of 16 residues.

This clonotype was detected a few times. A much larger clone sits a single nucleotide away, making a read error possible. V usage is TRBV5-1 and J usage is TRBJ1-5; possibly TRBD1 for D (5 bases). The V and J ends lost 4 bases and 3 bases respectively, with 11 bases between them. There are 14 residues in the CDR3. In germline, CDR1 is SGHRS, CDR2 YFSETQ. Here the CDR3 DNA reads TGCGCCAGCAGCGTAGCAGGGACCAATCAGCCCCAGCATTTT. Protein product: CASSVAGTNQPQHF.

This clonotype was found a few times. V is TRBV29-1 and J is TRBJ2-1, with 11 bases identical to TRBD2. From germline, CDR1 is SQVTM and CDR2 ANQGSEA. Unmatched junction bases numbered 10, after V lost 4 bases and J lost 8 bases. The CDR3 runs 15 residues. As DNA, the CDR3 is TGCAGCGTTGGAGGCCTAGCGGGGGGAGGGGATGAGCAGTTCTTC. This encodes CSVGGLAGGGDEQFF.

This clonotype came up a few times. The chain links TRBV20-1 to TRBJ2-1; 13 bases line up with TRBD2. Germline V gene data show CDR1 as DFQATT and CDR2 as SNEGSKA (reference sequence). CDR3 length: 14 amino acids. J lost 8 bases, V lost 6 bases, and 7 bases had no gene match. The DNA for the CDR3 is TGCAGTGCGAGAACTAGCGGGGGGGCCTATGAGCAGTTCTTC. This encodes CSARTSGGAYEQFF.

This clonotype has a count of ten or more. The V call is TRBV20-1, the J call TRBJ1-6, with 7 positions matching TRBD1. This CDR3 comprises 13 residues. CDR1 is DFQATT and CDR2 is SNEGSKA in the germline V gene (reference sequence). Losses at the gene ends were 5 bases for V and 10 bases for J; bases not matched to a gene: 8. CDR3 nucleotides: TGCAGTGCTCCTACGACAGGGAACTCACCCCTCCACTTT. This translates into CSAPTTGNSPLHF.

The V call is TRBV4-1, the J call TRBJ2-3; D is perhaps TRBD1 or TRBD2 (6 bases each). Germline loops: CDR1 MGHRA, CDR2 YSYEKL. V was clipped by 0 bases and J by 5 bases, with 12 bases between them. This CDR3 comprises 15 residues. The CDR3 nucleotides read TGCGCCAGCAGCCAAGAGGGCAGGGGAGGAGATACGCAGTATTTT. This encodes CASSQEGRGGDTQYF.

The V and J genes are TRBV4-1 and TRBJ2-2; 9 bases align to TRBD2. CDR1 MGHRA and CDR2 YSYEKL come from the germline V gene. The CDR3 has 18 amino acids. The junction had 8 bases not matched to a gene; V was cut back by 0 bases and J by 3 bases. CDR3 DNA: TGCGCCAGCAGCCAAGATGCTATAGCGGGGGCCGACACCGGGGAGCTGTTTTTT. Translating gives CASSQDAIAGADTGELFF.

The chain joins TRBV7-2 to TRBJ2-1; 7 bases are a match to TRBD2. CDR1 SGHTA and CDR2 FQGNSA come from the germline V gene. V shed 5 bases, J shed 9 bases, and the junction held 7 bases outside the gene matches. This CDR3 region has 13 residues. CDR3 nucleotide sequence: TGTGCCAGCAGCCCCCGGACTAGGAGTGAGCAGTTCTTC. Translation: CASSPRTRSEQFF. The full variable domain, completed using reference TRBV7-2 and TRBJ2-1, is GAGVSQSPSNKVTEKGKDVELRCDPISGHTALYWYRQSLGQGLEFLIYFQGNSAPDKSGLPSDRFSAERTGGSVSTLTIQRTQQEDSAVYLCASSPRTRSEQFFGPGTRLTVL.

The table lists this clonotype with a few counts. V gene TRBV20-1 combines with J gene TRBJ2-4; D is perhaps TRBD2 (7 bases). The V gene's germline CDR1 is DFQATT and CDR2 SNEGSKA (reference sequence). CDR3 size: 16 residues. The germline V and J ends were trimmed by 0 bases and 2 bases, with 14 bases remaining between them. CDR3 in amino acids: CSARDSGGPSKNIQYF. DNA of the CDR3: TGCAGTGCTAGAGATTCCGGGGGGCCCTCCAAAAACATTCAGTACTTC.

The chain joins TRBV20-1 to TRBJ2-5; D is uncertain. The CDR3 is 13 residues long. The germline V and J ends were trimmed by 3 bases and 4 bases, with 12 bases remaining between them. Germline V gene sequence: CDR1 DFQATT, CDR2 SNEGSKA (reference sequence). CDR3 DNA sequence: TGCAGTGCTAGCGTGACGGTGGCAGAGACCCAGTACTTC. Its translation is CSASVTVAETQYF.

The V gene is TRBV5-1, the J gene TRBJ1-1, with 8 bases fitting TRBD1. V gave up 0 bases and J gave up 5 bases; unmatched junction bases: 6. Germline V lookup: CDR1 SGHRS, CDR2 YFSETQ. The CDR3 length is 15 residues. CDR3 nucleotide sequence: TGCGCCAGCAGCTTGGCCCACAGGGGGGGAACTGAAGCTTTCTTT. Translation gives CASSLAHRGGTEAFF.

The genes are TRBV10-3 and TRBJ2-3; D not certain. The CDR3 is 14 residues long. Trimming removed 4 bases at V and 2 bases at J, with 10 bases between. Germline CDR1 is ENHRY and CDR2 is SYGVKD. DNA of the CDR3: TGTGCCATCAGTGTGTCTTCTAACACAGATACGCAGTATTTT. Amino acids: CAISVSSNTDTQYF.

The rearrangement uses TRBV27 and TRBJ2-6; possibly TRBD1 for D (6 bases). The V end was cut by 2 bases, the J end by 0 bases, with 14 bases between. This CDR3 comprises 18 residues. The V gene's germline CDR1 is MNHEY and CDR2 SMNVEV (reference sequence). The CDR3 here is CASSLRSGALSGANVLTF. The CDR3 bases are TGTGCCAGCAGTTTACGCTCAGGGGCCCTCTCTGGGGCCAACGTCCTGACTTTC.

A single count supports this clonotype. The chain couples TRBV5-1 to TRBJ2-1; D is undetermined. The CDR3 is 15 residues long. Germline loops: CDR1 SGHRS, CDR2 YFSETQ. V dropped 1 base and J dropped 1 base, with 9 bases sitting between them. CDR3 sequence: CASSLLADSYNEQFF. CDR3 nucleotides: TGCGCCAGCAGCTTGTTGGCAGATTCCTACAATGAGCAGTTCTTC.

This clonotype occurred a few times. V is TRBV5-1 and J is TRBJ2-5, with D uncertain. Trimming shortened V by 3 bases and J by 2 bases, and 14 bases separated the two germline ends. CDR3 length: 15 amino acids. CDR1 is SGHRS, CDR2 YFSETQ, per germline. Here the CDR3 DNA reads TGCGCCAGCAGCTGTAGGGTAGGGAAACAAGAGACCCAGTACTTC. Translated: CASSCRVGKQETQYF. Full variable domain (outside the CDR3, taken from reference TRBV5-1 and TRBJ2-5): KAGVTQTPRYLIKTRGQQVTLSCSPISGHRSVSWYQQTPGQGLQFLFEYFSETQRNKGNFPGRFSGRQFSNSRSEMNVSTLELGDSALYLCASSCRVGKQETQYFGPGTRLLVL.

The gene calls are TRBV5-1 and TRBJ2-1; 8 bases map to TRBD2. Unmatched junction bases numbered 8, after V lost 4 bases and J lost 2 bases. The V gene's germline CDR1 is SGHRS and CDR2 YFSETQ. The CDR3 spans 16 residues. CDR3 nucleotide sequence: TGCGCCAGCAGCCCCACGGGGGGGGCCACCTACAATGAGCAGTTCTTC. Encoded protein: CASSPTGGATYNEQFF.